This paragraph reports one T cell receptor (beta chain). Germline-derived CDR1 and CDR2 are LNHDA and SQIVND (reference sequence). Unmatched junction bases numbered 8, after V lost 1 base and J lost 8 bases. This CDR3 has 15 residues. The sample is drawn from a study of technical replicates of blood from a few donors. TCRdb keeps only in-frame clones here, not all; method: immunoSEQ multiplex PCR. The data hold around 80,000 clones, with about 94% observed a single time. The clonotype was recovered from a human donor in good health. The chain recombines TRBV19 with TRBJ2-3, with 8 bases identical to TRBD1. What was sequenced was T cells isolated from PBMCs. The CDR3 sequence is CASSIAQGAKTTQYF. The CDR3 region has the DNA TGTGCCAGTAGTATAGCGCAGGGGGCAAAGACTACGCAGTATTTT.